This T cell receptor beta chain was sequenced in a study of cytomegalovirus exposure and HLA in healthy donors. Whole-study results and caveats: Altogether, about 160 TCR beta chains were recorded as cytomegalovirus-associated. Versus the approximately 700-donor mean, an Asian-associated ancestry cluster reportedly showed fewer N-insertions in a later analysis. Reports state that TCR beta sequences accurately predicted most subjects' HLA-A and HLA-B alleles. The authors excluded some V segments, including TRBV6-2 and TRBV6-3, as indistinguishable.

To note about this clone: The antigen remains undetermined.

The CDR3 totals 17 residues. J gave up 2 bases and V 3 bases, and 12 bases lay outside the gene matches. Germline-derived CDR1 and CDR2 are SQVTM and ANQGSEA. Primers for the PCR totalled 60 Vbeta and 13 Jbeta. The method was immunoSEQ multiplex PCR; TCRdb's version includes in-frame clones alone and lacks a portion of them. Of a few hundred thousand clones detected, 70% to 80% appear once; the ten largest clones hold 2.9%. The chain links TRBV29-1 to TRBJ2-3; TRBD2 matches at 9 bases. Sequenced sample: PBMCs. The receptor's source is a woman in her twenties or thirties in good health and CMV-seronegative. As DNA, the CDR3 is TGCAGCGTTGAGGGGGCGGGGGGGCCACTGAACACAGATACGCAGTATTTT. The encoded protein is CSVEGAGGPLNTDTQYF.